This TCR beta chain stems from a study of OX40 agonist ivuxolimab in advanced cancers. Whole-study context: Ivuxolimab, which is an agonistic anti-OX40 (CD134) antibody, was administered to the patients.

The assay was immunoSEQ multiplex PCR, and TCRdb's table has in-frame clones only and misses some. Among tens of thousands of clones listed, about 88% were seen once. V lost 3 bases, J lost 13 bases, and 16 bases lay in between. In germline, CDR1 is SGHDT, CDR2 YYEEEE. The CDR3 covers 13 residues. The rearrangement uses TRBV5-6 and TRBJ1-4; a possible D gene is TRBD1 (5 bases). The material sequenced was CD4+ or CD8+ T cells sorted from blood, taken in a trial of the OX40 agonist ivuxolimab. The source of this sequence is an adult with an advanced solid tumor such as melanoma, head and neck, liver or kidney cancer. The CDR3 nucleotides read TGTGCCAGCAGCTCGGGACCCCCGGTGGGACTGTTTTTT. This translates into CASSSGPPVGLFF.